This note documents a single T cell receptor (beta chain) sequence. Its antigen remains unidentified. CDR3 length: 14 amino acids. Germline CDR1 SGHTA, CDR2 FQGNSA. Trimming left V 1 base short and J 3 bases short, with 9 bases between. These data belong to a study of OX40 agonist ivuxolimab in advanced cancers. The study, taken as a whole, reports: Low normalized clonal expansion also occurred in some nonresponding patients. Partial responders treated at 0.1-3.0 mg/kg exhibited clonal expansion among the lowest measured.

TCRdb's copy holds only in-frame clones and misses some; the assay was immunoSEQ multiplex PCR. The sample holds around 57,000 clones, about four fifths seen once. The specimen was CD4+ or CD8+ T cells sorted from blood, collected in a trial of the OX40 agonist ivuxolimab. V and J are TRBV7-2 and TRBJ1-2, with unresolved D. The source of this sequence is an adult with an advanced solid tumor such as melanoma, head and neck, liver or kidney cancer. The CDR3 sequence: CASSLGSVDYGYTF. The DNA for the CDR3 is TGTGCCAGCAGCTTAGGTTCAGTAGACTATGGCTACACCTTC.